Presented here are 30 T cell receptor beta chains from one specimen sequenced in a study of shared clonotypes between healthy human individuals. This table comes from immunoSEQ multiplex PCR, and its TCRdb copy is limited to in-frame clones, with some not included. The sample lists around 600,000 clones; 85% to 95% were seen once. CD45RO-negative, CCR7-positively selected cells formed the naive CD8 fraction, excluding terminally differentiated effector memory CD45RA+ cells. Sequences were obtained from naive CD8+ T cells sorted from blood. The receptors shown here come from a woman aged 25 to 39 in good health.

Note on this clone: Other DNA sequences within the sample encode an identical CDR3. V gene TRBV27 combines with J gene TRBJ2-2; no clear D gene. The ends were cut back, 1 base at V and 3 bases at J, with 3 bases in the middle. The CDR3 loop spans 13 amino acids. Germline CDR1 and CDR2: MNHEY and SMNVEV (reference sequence). CDR3 bases: TGTGCCAGCAGTTTATGGGACACCGGGGAGCTGTTTTTT. This encodes CASSLWDTGELFF.

V and J are TRBV28 and TRBJ2-7; 13 nucleotides line up with TRBD2. V lost 6 bases to trimming and J lost 3 bases; unmatched junction nucleotides: 5. CDR1 is MDHEN and CDR2 is SYDVKM in the germline V gene. This CDR3 comprises 15 residues. The chain's CDR3 is CASRGTSGMFYEQYF. CDR3 DNA: TGTGCCAGCAGGGGGACTAGCGGGATGTTCTACGAGCAGTACTTC.

The chain is built from TRBV5-6 and TRBJ2-1, with D possibly matching TRBD1 (6 bases). This CDR3 is 14 amino acids long. From germline, CDR1 is SGHDT and CDR2 YYEEEE. V lost 0 bases, J lost 5 bases, and 9 bases lay in between. In DNA, the CDR3 is TGTGCCAGCAGCTTGGGGGGGCAGAACAATGAGCAGTTCTTC. Translation: CASSLGGQNNEQFF.

V is TRBV13 and J is TRBJ2-2, with a tentative D call TRBD1 (6 bases). The CDR3 has 16 amino acids. Germline V gene sequence: CDR1 PRHDT, CDR2 FYEKMQ (reference sequence). Trimming removed 3 bases at V and 5 bases at J, with 16 bases between. The DNA of the CDR3 is TGTGCCAGCAGCTTCTCCCACAGGGTGCGGACCGGGGAGCTGTTTTTT. Translating it yields CASSFSHRVRTGELFF.

V gene TRBV6-8 combines with J gene TRBJ2-5; 7 bases agree with TRBD1. J gave up 1 base and V 1 base, and 6 bases lay outside the gene matches. CDR1 and CDR2 (germline): MNHGY, SAAAGT. This CDR3 is 16 amino acids long. CDR3 amino acids: CASSYFWDSRQETQYF. The CDR3 nucleotides are TGTGCCAGCAGTTACTTTTGGGACAGCCGCCAAGAGACCCAGTACTTC.

V is TRBV7-7 and J is TRBJ1-1; D remains unclear. Germline lookup yields CDR1 SSHAT and CDR2 FNYEAQ (reference sequence). V was pared by 0 bases and J by 2 bases, with 10 bases between. The CDR3 is 15 residues long. Here the CDR3 DNA reads TGTGCCAGCAGCTTAGCCCCGGGAAGAAACACTGAAGCTTTCTTT. This encodes CASSLAPGRNTEAFF.

The V call is TRBV7-3, the J call TRBJ2-1, with D possibly TRBD2 on 5 matching bases. The germline V gene has CDR1 SGHTA and CDR2 FQGTGA. The CDR3 covers 15 residues. V gave up 4 bases and J gave up 5 bases, with 15 bases separating them. The CDR3 protein is CASSSRESSNNEQFF. The CDR3 DNA reads as TGTGCCAGCAGCTCAAGGGAGAGTTCGAACAATGAGCAGTTCTTC.

Comment on this clone: Other nucleotide sequences in the sample specify the same CDR3. V and J are TRBV6-5 and TRBJ1-2; TRBD1 matches 7 bases. Trimming removed 2 bases from V and 5 bases from J; junction bases left unmatched: 8. The CDR3 contains 15 residues. From germline, CDR1 is MNHEY and CDR2 SVGAGI. In DNA, the CDR3 is TGTGCCAGCAGTTACATCCCAGGGGGTAATTATGGCTACACCTTC. Translating it yields CASSYIPGGNYGYTF.

This chain links TRBV29-1 with TRBJ2-7; TRBD2 aligns across 10 bases. The germline V gene encodes CDR1 SQVTM and CDR2 ANQGSEA. V shed 1 base, J shed 4 bases, and the junction held 7 bases outside the gene matches. The CDR3 is 15 amino acids. The CDR3 is CSVEGPPSGGYEQYF. In nucleotides, the CDR3 is TGCAGCGTTGAAGGCCCCCCTAGCGGGGGATACGAGCAGTACTTC.

This rearrangement joins TRBV4-1 to TRBJ2-7; D remains unclear. The V end was cut by 0 bases, the J end by 7 bases, with 10 bases between. The CDR3 loop spans 13 amino acids. From germline, CDR1 is MGHRA and CDR2 YSYEKL. CDR3 sequence reads: CASSQDRILEQYF. CDR3 nucleotides: TGCGCCAGCAGCCAAGATAGGATCCTGGAGCAGTACTTC.

This chain connects TRBV11-2 to TRBJ2-7; 11 positions match TRBD1. CDR1 is SGHAT, CDR2 FQNNGV, per germline. Trimming cost V 5 bases and J 5 bases; bases outside gene matches: 8. The CDR3 is 15 amino acids. In DNA, the CDR3 is TGTGCCAGCAGCCCCTATGGGACAGGGGGGAACGAGCAGTACTTC. Residues: CASSPYGTGGNEQYF.

The chain couples TRBV7-6 to TRBJ1-1; TRBD1 matches 7 bases. V shed 3 bases and J 2 bases; nucleotides not matched to a gene: 12. Germline V gene lookup returns CDR1 SGHVS and CDR2 FNYEAQ. This CDR3 has 17 residues. CDR3 protein: CASSLDPKRGRNTEAFF. CDR3 in DNA: TGTGCCAGCAGCTTGGACCCCAAAAGGGGGCGAAACACTGAAGCTTTCTTT.

Comment on this clone: The sample has other DNA sequences that encode this CDR3 too. The genes are TRBV27 and TRBJ2-7, with D perhaps TRBD1 or TRBD2 (6 bases each). V lost 6 bases, J lost 0 bases, and 9 bases lay in between. The CDR3 length is 13 residues. Germline CDR1 MNHEY, CDR2 SMNVEV (reference sequence). The CDR3 nucleotides are TGTGCCAGCAGAGGGGGGACCTCCTACGAGCAGTACTTC. Its translation: CASRGGTSYEQYF.

The chain has TRBV27 and TRBJ2-7, with no clear D. CDR3 length: 14 residues. Germline V gives CDR1 MNHEY, CDR2 SMNVEV (reference sequence). Trimming left V 8 bases short and J 1 base short, with 15 bases between. CDR3 bases: TGTGCCAGCTTACCCCTGGGCGGTTCCTACGAGCAGTACTTC. It yields the protein CASLPLGGSYEQYF.

The rearrangement uses TRBV28 and TRBJ2-1, with TRBD1 identical over 9 bases. The V and J ends lost 5 bases and 9 bases, in that order; junction bases with no gene match: 11. Germline assignment: CDR1 MDHEN and CDR2 SYDVKM. This CDR3 contains 15 residues. DNA for the CDR3: TGTGCCAGCAGTCCGGGACAGGGCCTTTACGGTGAGCAGTTCTTC. Its protein is CASSPGQGLYGEQFF.

CDR3 sequence (DNA): TGCAGCGTTGATTTCCCAGGGGTTGGGGGCAACACTGAAGCTTTCTTT. It specifies CSVDFPGVGGNTEAFF. This chain joins TRBV29-1 and TRBJ1-1, with TRBD1 as a possible D gene (6 bases). The CDR3 length is 16 residues. V was cut by 3 bases and J by 2 bases, with 19 bases left in between. From germline, CDR1 is SQVTM and CDR2 ANQGSEA.

This sequence joins TRBV27 and TRBJ2-7; TRBD2 might be the D (7 bases). Germline V gives CDR1 MNHEY, CDR2 SMNVEV (reference sequence). Trimming took off 5 bases at V and 6 bases at J, with 17 bases between the two ends. CDR3 length: 14 residues. In DNA form, the CDR3 reads TGTGCCAGCAGTCCCGGGGGAGGGGGAGGCGAGCAGTACTTC. Its translation: CASSPGGGGGEQYF.

This sequence joins TRBV19 and TRBJ2-5; 9 bases map to TRBD1. This CDR3 has 19 residues. The J segment lost 2 bases and the V segment lost 5 bases, leaving 18 bases of the junction unmatched. The germline V gene encodes CDR1 LNHDA and CDR2 SQIVND (reference sequence). In nucleotides, the CDR3 is TGTGCCAGTAGTGGATCCTTTATGTGGGGACAGGGAGGGCAAGAGACCCAGTACTTC. It codes for CASSGSFMWGQGGQETQYF.

This chain joins TRBV7-9 and TRBJ2-3; 7 nucleotides agree with TRBD2. Trimming at V came to 1 base and at J to 6 bases, leaving 4 bases not matched to a gene. The CDR3 runs 14 residues. From germline, CDR1 is SEHNR and CDR2 FQNEAQ (reference sequence). CDR3 in DNA: TGTGCCAGCAGCTTAGGGGAGGGTCCCGATACGCAGTATTTT. The encoded protein is CASSLGEGPDTQYF.

The rearrangement joins TRBV27 to TRBJ2-3; D is unclear. Germline V CDR1 and CDR2: MNHEY, SMNVEV (reference sequence). The CDR3 covers 12 residues. The V end lost 5 bases, the J end lost 5 bases, and 8 bases lay between the germline ends. CDR3 sequence: CASSPTGDTQYF. DNA for the CDR3: TGTGCCAGCAGTCCCACTGGAGATACGCAGTATTTT.

The chain's CDR3 is CASSGLGPVLAYEQYF. CDR3 coding DNA: TGTGCCAGCAGCGGCCTTGGCCCCGTTTTAGCTTACGAGCAGTACTTC. The chain is built from TRBV7-2 and TRBJ2-7; the D is unclear. This CDR3 has 16 amino acids. Trimming removed 5 bases from V and 4 bases from J, with 21 bases in between. Germline CDR1 SGHTA, CDR2 FQGNSA.

This clone showed up just once. The chain carries TRBV9 and TRBJ2-5; D is uncertain. V lost 3 bases and J lost 5, with 8 bases in between. The CDR3 spans 12 residues. Germline values: CDR1 SGDLS, CDR2 YYNGEE. In nucleotides, the CDR3 is TGTGCCAGCAGCGGACGTGGGGAGACCCAGTACTTC. Translated: CASSGRGETQYF.

This sequence joins TRBV9 and TRBJ2-7; D ambiguous. The CDR3 is made up of 16 amino acids. V was cut by 4 bases and J by 3 bases, with 20 bases left in between. CDR1 is SGDLS, CDR2 YYNGEE, per germline. The CDR3 spells CASSSRPTDSFYEQYF. CDR3 DNA: TGTGCCAGCAGCTCCCGCCCTACGGATTCGTTCTACGAGCAGTACTTC.

The chain recombines TRBV30 with TRBJ2-5; 7 bases match TRBD1. Matching the DNA end better, TRBJ2-7 makes the J call doubtful. CDR3 length: 12 residues. Germline values: CDR1 GTSNPN, CDR2 SVGIG (reference sequence). CDR3 in DNA: TGTGCCTGGAGTGTAAGGGGGCCCGAGCAGTACTTC. As protein: CAWSVRGPEQYF.

Comment on this clone: Additional DNA sequences in this sample encode the identical CDR3. CDR3 loop: CASSLSGNEQFF. CDR3 DNA sequence: TGTGCCAGCAGTTTATCGGGGAATGAGCAGTTCTTC. The gene calls are TRBV27 and TRBJ2-1; unclear D gene. Germline CDR1 and CDR2: MNHEY and SMNVEV (reference sequence). V lost 0 bases, J lost 7 bases, and 4 bases lay in between. The CDR3 totals 12 residues.

This rearrangement joins TRBV7-2 to TRBJ2-2; D possibly corresponds to TRBD1 (6 bases). Germline loops: CDR1 SGHTA, CDR2 FQGNSA. The CDR3 consists of 15 residues. The V end lost 5 bases, the J end lost 2 bases, and 12 bases lay between the germline ends. This CDR3 reads CASSPRTVNTGELFF. For the CDR3, the DNA is TGTGCCAGCAGCCCGCGGACAGTAAACACCGGGGAGCTGTTTTTT. Combining the CDR3 with reference TRBV7-2 and TRBJ2-2 gives the whole variable domain GAGVSQSPSNKVTEKGKDVELRCDPISGHTALYWYRQSLGQGLEFLIYFQGNSAPDKSGLPSDRFSAERTGGSVSTLTIQRTQQEDSAVYLCASSPRTVNTGELFFGEGSRLTVL.

This chain joins TRBV6-5 and TRBJ2-1; 11 positions agree with TRBD2. V trimming: 5 bases; J trimming: 5 bases; junction bases outside the gene matches: 2. Germline V gene data show CDR1 as MNHEY and CDR2 as SVGAGI. The CDR3 is 14 residues long. CDR3 protein: CASSRGLADNEQFF. The DNA for the CDR3 is TGTGCCAGCAGTCGGGGACTAGCGGACAATGAGCAGTTCTTC.

The chain has TRBV30 and TRBJ2-1, with 9 bases fitting TRBD2. Germline V gene sequence: CDR1 GTSNPN, CDR2 SVGIG (reference sequence). This CDR3 contains 14 residues. V lost 3 bases and J lost 8; bases outside the gene matches: 8. CDR3 sequence: CAWRSSGSLHEQFF. CDR3 in DNA: TGTGCCTGGAGAAGTAGCGGGAGTCTGCATGAGCAGTTCTTC.

The rearrangement uses TRBV2 and TRBJ2-7; 7 bases are shared with TRBD1. The length of the CDR3 is 14 residues. Per germline, CDR1 SNHLY and CDR2 FYNNEI. The junction had 12 bases not matched to a gene; V was cut back by 7 bases and J by 6 bases. CDR3 coding DNA: TGTGCCAGCACGTGGGCCGACAGGGTAAGCGAGCAGTACTTC. Protein product: CASTWADRVSEQYF.

The CDR3 spells CASSDDSGPFYNEQFF. CDR3 DNA sequence: TGTGCCAGCAGCGATGATTCAGGTCCCTTCTACAATGAGCAGTTCTTC. The chain recombines TRBV7-9 with TRBJ2-1; D gene ambiguous. Germline loops: CDR1 SEHNR, CDR2 FQNEAQ (reference sequence). CDR3 length: 16 residues. The ends were cut back, 5 bases at V and 3 bases at J, with 17 bases in the middle. Combining the CDR3 with reference TRBV7-9 and TRBJ2-1 gives the whole variable domain DTGVSQNPRHKITKRGQNVTFRCDPISEHNRLYWYRQTLGQGPEFLTYFQNEAQLEKSRLLSDRFSAERPKGSFSTLEIQRTEQGDSAMYLCASSDDSGPFYNEQFFGPGTRLTVL.